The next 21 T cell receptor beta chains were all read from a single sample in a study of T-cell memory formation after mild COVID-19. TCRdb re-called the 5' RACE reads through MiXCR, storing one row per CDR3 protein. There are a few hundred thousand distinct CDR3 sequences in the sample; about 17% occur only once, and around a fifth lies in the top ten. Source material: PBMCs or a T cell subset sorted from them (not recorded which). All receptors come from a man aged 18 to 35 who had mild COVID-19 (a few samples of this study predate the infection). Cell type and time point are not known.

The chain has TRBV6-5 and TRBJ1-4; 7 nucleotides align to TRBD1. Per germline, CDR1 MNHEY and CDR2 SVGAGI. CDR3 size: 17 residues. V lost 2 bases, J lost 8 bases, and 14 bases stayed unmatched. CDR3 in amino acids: CASSYLPTTGSQEKLFF. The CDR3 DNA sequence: TGTGCCAGCAGTTACCTCCCAACGACAGGGTCACAAGAAAAACTGTTTTTT.

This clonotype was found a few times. The CDR3 DNA is TGTGCCAGCAGCTTAGCTCGGTTTATCGGGGGGGGCACTGAAGCTTTCTTT. It encodes CASSLARFIGGGTEAFF. The chain carries TRBV7-2 and TRBJ1-1; D is perhaps TRBD1 (5 bases). The V end was cut by 0 bases, the J end by 4 bases, with 18 bases between. This CDR3 region has 17 residues. Per the germline V gene, CDR1 is SGHTA and CDR2 is FQGNSA.

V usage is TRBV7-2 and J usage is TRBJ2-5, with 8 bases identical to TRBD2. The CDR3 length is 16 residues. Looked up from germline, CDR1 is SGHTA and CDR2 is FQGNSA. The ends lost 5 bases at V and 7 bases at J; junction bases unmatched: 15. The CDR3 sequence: CASSPGGIAGKGTQYF. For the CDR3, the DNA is TGTGCCAGCAGCCCGGGGGGGATAGCGGGGAAGGGGACCCAGTACTTC.

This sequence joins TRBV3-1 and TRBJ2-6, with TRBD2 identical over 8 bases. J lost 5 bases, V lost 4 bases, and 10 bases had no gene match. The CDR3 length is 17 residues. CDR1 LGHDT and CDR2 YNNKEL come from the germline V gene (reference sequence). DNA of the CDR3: TGTGCCAGCAGCCCCCGGGAGGGAAGGAGCCGGGCCAACGTCCTGACTTTC. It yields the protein CASSPREGRSRANVLTF.

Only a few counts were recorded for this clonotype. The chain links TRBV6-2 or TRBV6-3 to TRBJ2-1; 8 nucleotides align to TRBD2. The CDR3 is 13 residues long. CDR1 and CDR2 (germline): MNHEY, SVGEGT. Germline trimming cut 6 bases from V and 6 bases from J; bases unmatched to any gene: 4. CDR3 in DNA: TGTGCCAGCAGAGATACTAGCGGCAATGAGCAGTTCTTC. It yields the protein CASRDTSGNEQFF.

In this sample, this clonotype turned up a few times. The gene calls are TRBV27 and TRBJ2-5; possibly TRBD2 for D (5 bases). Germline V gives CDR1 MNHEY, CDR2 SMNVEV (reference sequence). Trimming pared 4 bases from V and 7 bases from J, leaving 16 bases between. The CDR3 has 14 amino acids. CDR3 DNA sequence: TGTGCCAGCAGTTCCAAACCGACACGGGGGACCCAGTACTTC. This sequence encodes CASSSKPTRGTQYF.

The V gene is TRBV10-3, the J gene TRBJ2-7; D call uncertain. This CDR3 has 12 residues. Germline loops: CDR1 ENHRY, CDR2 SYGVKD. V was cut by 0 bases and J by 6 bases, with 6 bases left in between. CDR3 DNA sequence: TGTGCCATCAGTGAGTCAGGCAGCGAGCAGTACTTC. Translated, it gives CAISESGSEQYF.

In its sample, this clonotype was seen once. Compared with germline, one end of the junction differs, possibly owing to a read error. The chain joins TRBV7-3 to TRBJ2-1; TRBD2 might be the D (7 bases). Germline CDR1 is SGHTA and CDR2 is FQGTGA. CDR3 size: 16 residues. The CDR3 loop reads CASGLTGGGANNEQFF. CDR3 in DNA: TGTGCCAGCGGCTTAACAGGAGGGGGGGCAAACAATGAGCAGTTCTTC.

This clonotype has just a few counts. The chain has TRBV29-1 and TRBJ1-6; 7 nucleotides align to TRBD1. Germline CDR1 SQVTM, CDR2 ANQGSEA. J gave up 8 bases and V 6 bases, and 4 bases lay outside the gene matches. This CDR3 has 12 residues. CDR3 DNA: TGCAGCGTGCGGGACAGTGATTCACCCCTCCACTTT. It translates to CSVRDSDSPLHF.

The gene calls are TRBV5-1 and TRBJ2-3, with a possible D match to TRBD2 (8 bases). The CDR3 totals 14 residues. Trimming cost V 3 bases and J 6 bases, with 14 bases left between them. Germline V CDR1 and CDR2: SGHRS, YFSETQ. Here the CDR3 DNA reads TGCGCCAGCAGCTGGGGACTAGGGGGCGATACGCAGTATTTT. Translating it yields CASSWGLGGDTQYF.

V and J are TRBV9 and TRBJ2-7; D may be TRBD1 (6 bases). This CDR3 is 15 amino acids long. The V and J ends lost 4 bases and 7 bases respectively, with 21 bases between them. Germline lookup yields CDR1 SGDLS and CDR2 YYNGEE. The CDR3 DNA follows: TGTGCCAGCAGCAGAGGGGGTTTGGGAAGGAGGGAGCAGTACTTC. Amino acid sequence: CASSRGGLGRREQYF.

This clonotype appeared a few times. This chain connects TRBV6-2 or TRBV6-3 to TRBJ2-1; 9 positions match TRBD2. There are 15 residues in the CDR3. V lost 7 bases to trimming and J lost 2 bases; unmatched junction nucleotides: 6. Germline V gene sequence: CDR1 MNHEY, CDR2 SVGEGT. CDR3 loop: CASNERGVAYNEQFF. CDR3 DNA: TGTGCCAGCAATGAGCGGGGGGTAGCCTACAATGAGCAGTTCTTC.

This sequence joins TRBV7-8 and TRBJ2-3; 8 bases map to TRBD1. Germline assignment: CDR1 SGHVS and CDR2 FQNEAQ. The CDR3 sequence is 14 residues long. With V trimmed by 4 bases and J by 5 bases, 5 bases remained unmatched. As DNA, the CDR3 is TGTGCCAGCAGCTCGACAGGGGCGGGAGATACGCAGTATTTT. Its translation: CASSSTGAGDTQYF.

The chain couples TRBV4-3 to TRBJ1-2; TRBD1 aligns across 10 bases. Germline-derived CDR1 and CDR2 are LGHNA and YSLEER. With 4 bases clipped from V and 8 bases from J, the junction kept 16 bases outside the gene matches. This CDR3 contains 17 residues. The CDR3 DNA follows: TGCGCCAGCAGCCCGTACACCCCGGGACAGGGGAAAGGGGGCTACACCTTC. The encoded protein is CASSPYTPGQGKGGYTF.

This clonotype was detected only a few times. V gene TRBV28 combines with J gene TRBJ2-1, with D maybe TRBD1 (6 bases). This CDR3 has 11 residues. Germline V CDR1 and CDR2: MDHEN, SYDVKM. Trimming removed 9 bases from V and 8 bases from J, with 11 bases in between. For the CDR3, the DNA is TGTGCCAGTCAGGGGATATATGAGCAGTTCTTC. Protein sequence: CASQGIYEQFF.

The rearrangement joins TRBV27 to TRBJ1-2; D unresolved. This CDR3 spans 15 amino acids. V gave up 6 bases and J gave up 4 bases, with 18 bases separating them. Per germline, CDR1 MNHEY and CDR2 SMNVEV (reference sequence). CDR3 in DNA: TGTGCCAGCAGGCCCAAAGGGCCCTCCCTCTATGGCTACACCTTC. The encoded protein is CASRPKGPSLYGYTF.

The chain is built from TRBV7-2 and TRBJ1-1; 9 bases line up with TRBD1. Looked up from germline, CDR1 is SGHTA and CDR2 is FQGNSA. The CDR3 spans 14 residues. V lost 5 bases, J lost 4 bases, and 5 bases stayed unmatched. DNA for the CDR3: TGTGCCAGCAGCCCCGGACAGGGGTCCACTGAAGCTTTCTTT. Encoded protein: CASSPGQGSTEAFF.

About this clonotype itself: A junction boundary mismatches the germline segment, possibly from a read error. For the CDR3, the DNA is TGTGCCAGCAGCCCAGGACAGATTTCGAACACTGAAGGTTTCTTT. Its translation is CASSPGQISNTEGFF. The chain is built from TRBV7-2 and TRBJ1-1; maybe TRBD1 (6 bases). CDR3 length equals 15 residues. CDR1 and CDR2 from the germline V gene are SGHTA and FQGNSA.

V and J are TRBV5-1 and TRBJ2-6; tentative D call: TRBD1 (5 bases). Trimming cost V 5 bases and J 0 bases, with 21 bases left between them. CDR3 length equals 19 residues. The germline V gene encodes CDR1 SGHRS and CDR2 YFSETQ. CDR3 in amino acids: CASSYVGAAQGSGANVLTF. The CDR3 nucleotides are TGCGCCAGCAGTTATGTAGGGGCAGCGCAGGGCTCTGGGGCCAACGTCCTGACTTTC.

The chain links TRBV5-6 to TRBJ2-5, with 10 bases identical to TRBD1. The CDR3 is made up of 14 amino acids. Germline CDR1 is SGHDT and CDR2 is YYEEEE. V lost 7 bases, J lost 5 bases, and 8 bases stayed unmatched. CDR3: CASSKPDRGETQYF. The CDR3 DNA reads TGTGCCAGCTCTAAACCGGACAGGGGGGAGACCCAGTACTTC.

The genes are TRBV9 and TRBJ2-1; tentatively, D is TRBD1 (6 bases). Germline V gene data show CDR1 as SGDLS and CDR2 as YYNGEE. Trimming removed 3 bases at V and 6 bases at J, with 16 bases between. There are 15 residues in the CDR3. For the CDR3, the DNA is TGTGCCAGCAGCGAGACGGCAGGGGCCGGCAATGAGCAGTTCTTC. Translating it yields CASSETAGAGNEQFF. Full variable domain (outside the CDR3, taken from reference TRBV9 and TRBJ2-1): DSGVTQTPKHLITATGQRVTLRCSPRSGDLSVYWYQQSLDQGLQFLIQYYNGEERAKGNILERFSAQQFPDLHSELNLSSLELGDSALYFCASSETAGAGNEQFFGPGTRLTVL.